What follows are 20 T cell receptor beta chains derived from one specimen sequenced in a study of cytomegalovirus exposure and HLA in healthy donors listed by TCRdb under 2017. Receptor amplification or capture employed the immunoSEQ multiplex PCR assay. The multiplex PCR relied on a mix of 60 forward primers for TCR Vbeta segments and 13 reverse primers for TCR Jbeta segments. TCRdb re-hosts the immuneACCESS table, in-frame sequences only. Its copies lack some clones; in the studies checked, an unresolved V gene accounts for under half of them, and the cause for the rest is not known. The sample table shows about 190,000 clones, and roughly 80% are seen once. Less than 4.5% of the sample is taken by the ten largest. The sequenced material came from PBMCs. The receptors come from a man aged 50-59 years in good health and CMV-seronegative.

The genes are TRBV18 and TRBJ2-1; D is perhaps TRBD1 (5 bases). Trimming removed 3 bases at V and 1 base at J, with 7 bases between. This CDR3 is 14 amino acids long. Germline lookup yields CDR1 KGHSH and CDR2 LQKENI. The CDR3 spells CASSPQGSYNEQFF. CDR3 in DNA: TGTGCCAGCTCACCCCAGGGTTCCTACAATGAGCAGTTCTTC.

This sequence joins TRBV18 and TRBJ1-2; D might be TRBD1 (5 bases). CDR1 is KGHSH, CDR2 LQKENI, per germline. V lost 3 bases, J lost 7 bases, and 12 bases lay in between. The CDR3 spans 13 residues. CDR3 amino acids: CASSPGYRLGYTF. In DNA form, the CDR3 reads TGTGCCAGCTCACCGGGATACAGGCTTGGCTACACCTTC.

CDR3 protein: CASGLVGRGDEQFF. CDR3 sequence (DNA): TGTGCTAGTGGTTTGGTAGGGAGGGGCGATGAGCAGTTCTTC. The rearrangement joins TRBV12-5 to TRBJ2-1; 7 nucleotides line up with TRBD2. Looked up from germline, CDR1 is LGHNT and CDR2 is FRNRAP. This CDR3 is 14 amino acids long. Unmatched junction bases numbered 4, after V lost 0 bases and J lost 8 bases.

The CDR3 here is CASRAGEAGELFF. CDR3 coding DNA: TGTGCCAGCAGGGCCGGCGAGGCTGGGGAGCTGTTTTTT. The chain has TRBV2 and TRBJ2-2, with D hard to call. CDR1 SNHLY and CDR2 FYNNEI come from the germline V gene. The CDR3 covers 13 residues. Trimming left V 6 bases short and J 8 bases short, with 13 bases between.

The J gene is TRBJ1-1, the V gene TRBV27; tentative D call: TRBD1 (6 bases). There are 15 residues in the CDR3. V lost 6 bases and J 1 base, leaving 15 bases between the germline ends. Germline values: CDR1 MNHEY, CDR2 SMNVEV (reference sequence). The CDR3 region is CASSLNRAGNTEAFF. CDR3 nucleotides: TGTGCCAGCAGCCTTAACAGGGCAGGGAACACTGAAGCTTTCTTT.

The chain combines TRBV11-3 with TRBJ1-2, with a possible D match to TRBD1 (5 bases). This CDR3 is built from 16 residues. The V and J ends lost 8 bases and 2 bases respectively, with 21 bases between them. Germline V lookup: CDR1 SGHNT, CDR2 YENEEA. This CDR3 is CASSLSGDYINYGYTF. CDR3 DNA sequence: TGTGCCAGCTCCCTCTCTGGGGACTATATAAACTATGGCTACACCTTC.

The chain has TRBV5-1 and TRBJ1-2; 8 bases map to TRBD1. CDR3 length: 14 residues. Germline V CDR1 and CDR2: SGHRS, YFSETQ. The V segment lost 0 bases and the J segment 3 bases; nucleotides outside the gene matches: 1. DNA of the CDR3: TGCGCCAGCAGCTTGGGGGGACAGGACTATGGCTACACCTTC. It is translated as CASSLGGQDYGYTF.

The chain recombines TRBV6-5 with TRBJ2-7; D is possibly TRBD1 (5 bases). The CDR3 length is 13 residues. Trimming left V 11 bases short and J 5 bases short, with 19 bases between. Germline CDR1 MNHEY, CDR2 SVGAGI. The CDR3 nucleotides read TGTGCCGCCAAGGGGTTAGACCGGGACGAGCAGTACTTC. Translation: CAAKGLDRDEQYF.

The chain joins TRBV19 to TRBJ2-1, with TRBD2 identical over 9 bases. The CDR3 length is 15 residues. With 3 bases clipped from V and 2 bases from J, the junction kept 2 bases outside the gene matches. Germline V CDR1 and CDR2: LNHDA, SQIVND (reference sequence). Here the CDR3 reads CASSIVAGAYNEQFF. CDR3 in DNA: TGTGCCAGTAGTATCGTAGCGGGGGCCTACAATGAGCAGTTCTTC.

The chain recombines TRBV6-5 with TRBJ2-2, with D unresolved. This CDR3 spans 15 amino acids. Per germline, CDR1 MNHEY and CDR2 SVGAGI. V lost 2 bases to trimming and J lost 4 bases, with 11 bases between them. The CDR3 bases are TGTGCCAGCAGTTACGAATACTCAGGCACCGGGGAGCTGTTTTTT. This translates into CASSYEYSGTGELFF.

This clone was observed a handful of times. This chain connects TRBV12-5 to TRBJ2-7; tentatively, D is TRBD2 (6 bases). V dropped 2 bases and J dropped 3 bases, with 11 bases sitting between them. The CDR3 contains 14 residues. From germline, CDR1 is LGHNT and CDR2 FRNRAP. This chain's CDR3 is CASGLPNGGYEQYF. CDR3 sequence (DNA): TGTGCTAGTGGTTTGCCAAACGGGGGCTACGAGCAGTACTTC.

J is TRBJ2-1 and V is TRBV7-2; 10 bases match TRBD2. V was pared by 3 bases and J by 1 base, with 3 bases of the junction left unmatched. The germline V gene has CDR1 SGHTA and CDR2 FQGNSA. The CDR3 consists of 16 residues. Here the CDR3 reads CASSFSGGLSYNEQFF. The CDR3 DNA sequence: TGTGCCAGCAGCTTTAGCGGGGGGTTGTCCTACAATGAGCAGTTCTTC.

The V gene is TRBV19, the J gene TRBJ1-4; tentatively, D is TRBD1 (5 bases). V dropped 1 base and J dropped 6 bases, with 12 bases sitting between them. CDR1 LNHDA and CDR2 SQIVND come from the germline V gene (reference sequence). This CDR3 comprises 15 residues. The CDR3 here is CASSIVGVSYEKLFF. The CDR3 DNA reads TGTGCCAGTAGTATAGTAGGGGTATCATATGAAAAACTGTTTTTT. Complete variable domain (other parts from reference TRBV19 and TRBJ1-4): DGGITQSPKYLFRKEGQNVTLSCEQNLNHDAMYWYRQDPGQGLRLIYYSQIVNDFQKGDIAEGYSVSREKKESFPLTVTSAQKNPTAFYLCASSIVGVSYEKLFFGSGTQLSVL.

The chain combines TRBV7-9 with TRBJ1-1, with a weak D call TRBD1 (5 bases). CDR3 length: 15 residues. V was trimmed by 5 bases and J by 7 bases, leaving 20 bases between them. Looked up from germline, CDR1 is SEHNR and CDR2 is FQNEAQ (reference sequence). The CDR3 nucleotides are TGTGCCAGCAGCGCCTGGGCGGGGCTAGGTATTGAAGCTTTCTTT. Encoded protein: CASSAWAGLGIEAFF.

As DNA, the CDR3 is TGTGCCAGCAGCTTGGAAGAGATATTTACCGGGGAGCTGTTTTTT. Translated, it gives CASSLEEIFTGELFF. V and J are TRBV5-6 and TRBJ2-2; D is unclear. This CDR3 has 15 amino acids. Per the germline V gene, CDR1 is SGHDT and CDR2 is YYEEEE. V shed 0 bases and J shed 5 bases, with 11 bases lying between them.

The genes are TRBV5-1 and TRBJ2-7; 9 nucleotides match TRBD1. From germline, CDR1 is SGHRS and CDR2 YFSETQ. Germline trimming cut 1 base from V and 3 bases from J; bases unmatched to any gene: 5. This CDR3 has 15 amino acids. The CDR3 bases are TGCGCCAGCAGCTTGTGGGACAGGGTGAACTACGAGCAGTACTTC. Amino acids: CASSLWDRVNYEQYF. The whole variable domain, filled in from reference TRBV5-1 and TRBJ2-7, reads KAGVTQTPRYLIKTRGQQVTLSCSPISGHRSVSWYQQTPGQGLQFLFEYFSETQRNKGNFPGRFSGRQFSNSRSEMNVSTLELGDSALYLCASSLWDRVNYEQYFGPGTRLTVT.

This sequence joins TRBV7-9 and TRBJ1-6; D remains unclear. Between the trimmed V and J ends, which lost 1 base and 0 bases, there was a span of 16 bases. Germline lookup yields CDR1 SEHNR and CDR2 FQNEAQ (reference sequence). The CDR3 is 19 amino acids. CDR3 sequence (DNA): TGTGCCAGCAGCTTAGGTGGTGCGCGGATTAGCTCCTATAATTCACCCCTCCACTTT. Protein product: CASSLGGARISSYNSPLHF.

The sample holds a few counts of this clone. The chain combines TRBV29-1 with TRBJ1-1; TRBD1 might be the D (6 bases). V lost 4 bases to trimming and J lost 3 bases, with 12 bases between them. The CDR3 totals 13 residues. CDR1 is SQVTM, CDR2 ANQGSEA, per germline. The CDR3 reads CSVGAGVDTEAFF. CDR3 in DNA: TGCAGCGTTGGTGCAGGGGTGGACACTGAAGCTTTCTTT.

In its sample, this clone was seen once. This chain uses TRBV5-5 with TRBJ2-7; 7 nucleotides agree with TRBD1. Germline CDR1 and CDR2: SGHKS and YYEKEE (reference sequence). The ends lost 2 bases at V and 1 base at J; junction bases unmatched: 3. This CDR3 comprises 14 residues. This chain's CDR3 is CASSLEGQSYEQYF. DNA for the CDR3: TGTGCCAGCAGCTTAGAGGGACAGTCCTACGAGCAGTACTTC.

The rearrangement links TRBV4-3 to TRBJ2-3; 8 nucleotides line up with TRBD2. The V gene's germline CDR1 is LGHNA and CDR2 YSLEER. With V trimmed by 0 bases and J by 5 bases, 10 bases remained unmatched. CDR3 length equals 17 residues. The CDR3 DNA reads TGCGCCAGCAGCCAAGATCGGGGGGGCTTAAAGGGAGATACGCAGTATTTT. Protein sequence: CASSQDRGGLKGDTQYF.